This T cell receptor (beta chain) was recovered during a study of blood T cell repertoires in COVID-19. Study context: Spain, Italy and the United States supplied samples that represented acute and convalescent COVID-19. PBMCs, B-cell-depleted T cells, or T cells provided the cDNA or gDNA that made up the material.

Germline values: CDR1 MDHEN, CDR2 SYDVKM. The CDR3 contains 15 residues. Germline trimming cut 5 bases from V and 5 bases from J; bases unmatched to any gene: 7. TCRdb keeps only in-frame clones here, not all; method: immunoSEQ multiplex PCR. The sample has roughly 57,000 clones, over 60% seen once. Sequencing was performed on peripheral blood. The V gene is TRBV28, the J gene TRBJ2-3, with 10 bases aligning to TRBD2. This TCR was recovered from a man younger than 45 with COVID-19, enrolled during active disease. This CDR3 reads CASSKAGGQKDTQYF. CDR3 in DNA: TGTGCCAGCAGTAAAGCGGGGGGGCAAAAAGATACGCAGTATTTT.